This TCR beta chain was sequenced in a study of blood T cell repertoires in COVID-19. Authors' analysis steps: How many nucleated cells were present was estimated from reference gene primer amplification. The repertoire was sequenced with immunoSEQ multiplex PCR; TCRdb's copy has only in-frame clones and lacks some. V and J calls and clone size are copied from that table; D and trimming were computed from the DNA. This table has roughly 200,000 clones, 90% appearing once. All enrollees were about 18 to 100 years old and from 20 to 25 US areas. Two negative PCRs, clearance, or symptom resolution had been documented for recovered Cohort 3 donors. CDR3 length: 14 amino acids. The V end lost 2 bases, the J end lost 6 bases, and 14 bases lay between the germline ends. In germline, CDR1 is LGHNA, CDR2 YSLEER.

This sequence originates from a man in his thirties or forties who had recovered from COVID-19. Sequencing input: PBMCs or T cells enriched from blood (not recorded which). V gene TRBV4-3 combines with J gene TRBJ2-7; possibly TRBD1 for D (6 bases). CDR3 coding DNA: TGCGCCAGCAGCCAATCATACACAGGGTCCGAGCAGTACTTC. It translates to CASSQSYTGSEQYF.